The clone carrying this TCR beta chain has more than one count but fewer than ten. The data originate from a study of cytomegalovirus exposure and HLA in healthy donors. This PCR relied on a set of 60 Vbeta primers and 13 Jbeta primers. Profiled with immunoSEQ multiplex PCR; TCRdb holds only in-frame clones, not every one. The profile shows fewer than 200,000 clones, more than 80% of them singletons. The receptor's source is a woman in her twenties or thirties in good health and CMV-seropositive. The specimen sequenced was PBMCs.

The CDR3 reads CASLPGDGTEAFF. The CDR3 DNA reads as TGTGCCAGCCTCCCAGGTGATGGAACTGAAGCTTTCTTT. The rearrangement links TRBV6-5 to TRBJ1-1; D unclear. This CDR3 spans 13 amino acids. Germline-derived CDR1 and CDR2 are MNHEY and SVGAGI. Trimming took off 8 bases at V and 5 bases at J, with 15 bases between the two ends.